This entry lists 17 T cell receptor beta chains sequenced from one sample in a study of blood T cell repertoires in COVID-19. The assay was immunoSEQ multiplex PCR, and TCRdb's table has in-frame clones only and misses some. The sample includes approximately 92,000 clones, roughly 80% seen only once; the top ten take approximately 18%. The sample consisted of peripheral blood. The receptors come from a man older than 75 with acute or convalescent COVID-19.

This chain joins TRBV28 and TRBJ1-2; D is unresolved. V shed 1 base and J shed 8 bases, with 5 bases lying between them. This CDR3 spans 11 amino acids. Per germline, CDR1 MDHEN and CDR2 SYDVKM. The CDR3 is CASSLSQGYTF. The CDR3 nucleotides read TGTGCCAGCAGTTTATCCCAAGGCTACACCTTC.

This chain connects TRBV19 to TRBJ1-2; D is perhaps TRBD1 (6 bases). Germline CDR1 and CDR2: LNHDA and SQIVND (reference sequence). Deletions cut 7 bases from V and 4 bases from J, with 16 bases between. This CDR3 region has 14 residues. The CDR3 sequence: CASTEGGYSYGYTF. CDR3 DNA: TGTGCCAGTACCGAGGGGGGGTATAGCTATGGCTACACCTTC. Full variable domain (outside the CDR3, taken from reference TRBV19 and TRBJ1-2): DGGITQSPKYLFRKEGQNVTLSCEQNLNHDAMYWYRQDPGQGLRLIYYSQIVNDFQKGDIAEGYSVSREKKESFPLTVTSAQKNPTAFYLCASTEGGYSYGYTFGSGTRLTVV.

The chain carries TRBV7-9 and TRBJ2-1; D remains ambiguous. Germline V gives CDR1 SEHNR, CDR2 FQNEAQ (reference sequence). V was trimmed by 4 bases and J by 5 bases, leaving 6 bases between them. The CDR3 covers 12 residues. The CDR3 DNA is TGTGCCAGCAGCTCAGTGAACAATGAGCAGTTCTTC. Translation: CASSSVNNEQFF.

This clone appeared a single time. In nucleotides, the CDR3 is TGTGCCAGCAGCACCAAGACAGGGTGGGAGACCCAGTACTTC. Translation gives CASSTKTGWETQYF. The V call is TRBV7-9, the J call TRBJ2-5, with 7 bases lining up with TRBD1. The CDR3 has 14 amino acids. V shed 5 bases, J shed 5 bases, and the junction held 8 bases outside the gene matches. Germline V gene lookup returns CDR1 SEHNR and CDR2 FQNEAQ (reference sequence).

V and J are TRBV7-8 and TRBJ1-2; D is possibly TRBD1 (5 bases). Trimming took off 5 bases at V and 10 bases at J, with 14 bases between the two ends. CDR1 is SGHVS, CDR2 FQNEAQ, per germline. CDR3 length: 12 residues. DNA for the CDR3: TGTGCCAGCAGCCCCCAGACAGTTGACTACACCTTC. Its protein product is CASSPQTVDYTF.

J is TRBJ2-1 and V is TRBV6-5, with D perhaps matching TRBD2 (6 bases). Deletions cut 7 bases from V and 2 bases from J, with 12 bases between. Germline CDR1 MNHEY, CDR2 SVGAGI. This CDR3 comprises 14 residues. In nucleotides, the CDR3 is TGTGCCAGCACCGGGGGACCGACCTACAATGAGCAGTTCTTC. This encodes CASTGGPTYNEQFF.

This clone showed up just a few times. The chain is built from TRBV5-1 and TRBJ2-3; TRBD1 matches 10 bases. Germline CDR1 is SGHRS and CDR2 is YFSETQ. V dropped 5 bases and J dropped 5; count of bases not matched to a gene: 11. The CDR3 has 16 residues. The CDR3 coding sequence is TGCGCCAGCAGAACTCCGGGGACAGGGGTTCGAGATACGCAGTATTTT. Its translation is CASRTPGTGVRDTQYF.

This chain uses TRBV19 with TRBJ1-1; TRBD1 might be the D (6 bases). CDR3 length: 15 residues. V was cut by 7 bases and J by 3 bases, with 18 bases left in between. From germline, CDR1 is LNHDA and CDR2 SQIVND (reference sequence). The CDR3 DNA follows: TGTGCCAGTAAACACTTATCCAGGGGAGACACTGAAGCTTTCTTT. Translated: CASKHLSRGDTEAFF.

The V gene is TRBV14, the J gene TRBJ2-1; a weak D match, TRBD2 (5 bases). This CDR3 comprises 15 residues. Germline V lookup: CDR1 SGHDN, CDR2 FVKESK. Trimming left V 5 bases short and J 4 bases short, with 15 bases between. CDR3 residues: CASSFTTTSYNEQFF. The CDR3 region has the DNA TGTGCCAGCAGCTTTACGACTACCTCATACAATGAGCAGTTCTTC.

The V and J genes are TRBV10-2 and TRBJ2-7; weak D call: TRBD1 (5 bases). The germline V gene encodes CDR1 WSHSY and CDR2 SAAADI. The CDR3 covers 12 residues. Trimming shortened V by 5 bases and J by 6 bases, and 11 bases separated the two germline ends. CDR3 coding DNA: TGCGCCAGCAGTTACTTGGGGCCCGAGCAGTACTTC. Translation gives CASSYLGPEQYF.

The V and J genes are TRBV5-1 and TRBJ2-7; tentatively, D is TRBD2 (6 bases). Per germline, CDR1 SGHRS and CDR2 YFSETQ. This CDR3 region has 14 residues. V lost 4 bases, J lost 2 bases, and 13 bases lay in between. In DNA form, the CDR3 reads TGCGCCAGCAGCGTGCTCGGGGGAGCCTACGAGCAGTACTTC. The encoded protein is CASSVLGGAYEQYF. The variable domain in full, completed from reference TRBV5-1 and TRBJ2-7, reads KAGVTQTPRYLIKTRGQQVTLSCSPISGHRSVSWYQQTPGQGLQFLFEYFSETQRNKGNFPGRFSGRQFSNSRSEMNVSTLELGDSALYLCASSVLGGAYEQYFGPGTRLTVT.

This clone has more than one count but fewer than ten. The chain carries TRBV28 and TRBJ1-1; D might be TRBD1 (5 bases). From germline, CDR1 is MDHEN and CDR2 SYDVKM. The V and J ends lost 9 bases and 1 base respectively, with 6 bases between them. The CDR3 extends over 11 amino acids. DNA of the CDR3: TGTGCCAGTCAGGGGAACACTGAAGCTTTCTTT. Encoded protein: CASQGNTEAFF.

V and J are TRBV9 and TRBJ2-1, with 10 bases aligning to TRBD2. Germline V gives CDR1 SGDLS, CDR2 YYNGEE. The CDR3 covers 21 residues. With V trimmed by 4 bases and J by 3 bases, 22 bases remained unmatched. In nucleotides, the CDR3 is TGTGCCAGCAGCCCGAGCCAGTGGGGATCCAGATCTAGCGGGAGCTACAATGAGCAGTTCTTC. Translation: CASSPSQWGSRSSGSYNEQFF.

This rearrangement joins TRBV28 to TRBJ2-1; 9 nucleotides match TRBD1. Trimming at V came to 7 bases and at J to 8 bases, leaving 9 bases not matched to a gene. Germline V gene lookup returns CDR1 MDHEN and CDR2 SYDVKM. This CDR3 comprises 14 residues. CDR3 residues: CASTRDRVVHEQFF. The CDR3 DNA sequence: TGTGCCAGCACCCGGGACAGGGTGGTTCATGAGCAGTTCTTC.

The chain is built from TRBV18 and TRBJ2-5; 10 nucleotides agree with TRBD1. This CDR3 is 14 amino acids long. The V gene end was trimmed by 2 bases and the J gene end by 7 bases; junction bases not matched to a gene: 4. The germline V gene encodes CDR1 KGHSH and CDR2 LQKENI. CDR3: CASSPIGQGGTQYF. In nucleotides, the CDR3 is TGTGCCAGCTCACCAATTGGACAGGGGGGGACCCAGTACTTC.

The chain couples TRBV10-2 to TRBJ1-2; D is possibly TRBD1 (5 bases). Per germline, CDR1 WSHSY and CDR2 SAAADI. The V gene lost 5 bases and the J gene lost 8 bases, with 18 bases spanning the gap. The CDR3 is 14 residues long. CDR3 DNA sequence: TGCGCCAGCAGTCCACCCCCCCTCCGGGGGGGCTACACCTTC. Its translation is CASSPPPLRGGYTF.

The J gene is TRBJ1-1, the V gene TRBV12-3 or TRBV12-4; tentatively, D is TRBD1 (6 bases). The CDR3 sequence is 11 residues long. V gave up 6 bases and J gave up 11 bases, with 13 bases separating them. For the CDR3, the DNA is TGTGCCAGCAGCACAGGGCAGGCGGCTTTCTTT. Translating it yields CASSTGQAAFF.